The rows below give T cell receptor beta chains drawn from one sample of a study of blood T cell repertoires in COVID-19. TCRdb's copy holds only in-frame clones and misses some; the assay was immunoSEQ multiplex PCR. The sample lists about 200,000 clones; 87% were seen once. The specimen sequenced was peripheral blood. These receptors came from a man in his sixties who had recovered from COVID-19. Each CDR3 is given without its conserved first and last residue. Size tells how often a clone was seen (once, few, many) or the class of an expanded clone, and some rows leave it out.

J: TRBJ1-1
size: NA
V: TRBV12-5
CDR3: ASGLPRGAGTEAF

J: TRBJ1-1
size: NA
V: TRBV30
CDR3: AWMTGGGTEAF

J: TRBJ2-7
size: NA
V: TRBV7-9
CDR3: ASSHEAYPYEQY

J: TRBJ1-3
size: NA
V: TRBV30
CDR3: AWSPTGSGNTIY

J: TRBJ1-5
size: NA
V: TRBV30
CDR3: AWSPGGQGYQPQH

J: TRBJ1-5
size: NA
V: TRBV19
CDR3: ASSIPGQFNQPQH

J: TRBJ1-6
size: NA
V: TRBV2
CDR3: ASSDGGGTPLH

J: TRBJ1-2
size: NA
V: TRBV24-1
CDR3: ATSDVQFLGGYT

J: TRBJ2-7
size: NA
V: TRBV27
CDR3: ASSKNGLAGAYEQY

J: TRBJ2-7
size: NA
V: TRBV3-1/TRBV3-2
CDR3: ASSQGQGGVYEQY

J: TRBJ2-5
size: NA
V: TRBV12-3/TRBV12-4
CDR3: ASSFSLQETQY

J: TRBJ1-4
size: NA
V: TRBV4-1
CDR3: ASSGPPDRGVSEKLF

J: TRBJ1-3
size: few
V: TRBV19
CDR3: ASSIGGATSGNTIY

J: TRBJ2-4
size: NA
V: TRBV28
CDR3: ASTPLGGKNIQY

J: TRBJ2-2
size: NA
V: TRBV28
CDR3: ASSTPTGDSFRAGELF

J: TRBJ2-2
size: NA
V: TRBV24-1
CDR3: ATRTGTSNTGELF

J: TRBJ2-5
size: NA
V: TRBV27
CDR3: ASSVSGRAETQY

J: TRBJ2-2
size: NA
V: TRBV7-6
CDR3: ASSPQTRNRTGELF

J: TRBJ2-1
size: NA
V: TRBV10-1
CDR3: ASSEGTGEQF

J: TRBJ2-7
size: NA
V: TRBV7-9
CDR3: ASSLATTYEQY

J: TRBJ2-7
size: NA
V: TRBV12-5
CDR3: ASGLTGGYEQY

J: TRBJ2-3
size: once
V: TRBV10-3
CDR3: AIGGTSGEGDTQY

J: TRBJ2-5
size: NA
V: TRBV9
CDR3: ASSVPGSETQY

J: TRBJ1-2
size: NA
V: TRBV7-9
CDR3: ASSFEAGVNYGYT

J: TRBJ1-2
size: NA
V: TRBV28
CDR3: ASRTTDYGYT

J: TRBJ2-3
size: NA
V: TRBV5-6
CDR3: ASSSLFSGEADTQY

J: TRBJ2-7
size: NA
V: TRBV9
CDR3: ASTTGPNVVDEQY

J: TRBJ1-2
size: NA
V: TRBV11-2
CDR3: ASSQDRGGGYT

J: TRBJ2-2
size: NA
V: TRBV7-9
CDR3: ASGSGVYTGELF

J: TRBJ2-1
size: NA
V: TRBV7-2
CDR3: ASTPTAGHYNEQF

J: TRBJ2-6
size: NA
V: TRBV7-8
CDR3: ASSSIRTGALGANVLT

J: TRBJ1-1
size: once
V: TRBV3-1/TRBV3-2
CDR3: ASSPDRTALNTEAF